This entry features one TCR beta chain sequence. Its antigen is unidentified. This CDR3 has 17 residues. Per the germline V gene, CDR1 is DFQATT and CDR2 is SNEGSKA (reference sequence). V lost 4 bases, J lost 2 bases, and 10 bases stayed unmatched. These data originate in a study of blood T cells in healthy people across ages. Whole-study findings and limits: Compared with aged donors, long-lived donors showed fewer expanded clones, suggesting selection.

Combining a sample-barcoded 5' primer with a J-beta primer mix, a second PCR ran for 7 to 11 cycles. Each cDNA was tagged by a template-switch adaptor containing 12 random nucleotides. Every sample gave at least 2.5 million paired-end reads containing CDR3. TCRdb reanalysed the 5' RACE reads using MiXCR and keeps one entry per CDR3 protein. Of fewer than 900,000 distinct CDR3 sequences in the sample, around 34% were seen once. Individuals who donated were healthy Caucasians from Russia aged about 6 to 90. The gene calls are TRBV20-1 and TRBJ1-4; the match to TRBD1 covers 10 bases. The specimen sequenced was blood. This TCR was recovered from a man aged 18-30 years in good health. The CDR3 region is CSATSGTGALTNEKLFF. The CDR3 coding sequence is TGCAGTGCTACCAGCGGGACAGGGGCCCTTACTAATGAAAAACTGTTTTTT.